This T cell receptor (beta chain) was identified during a study of blood T cell repertoires in COVID-19. Study-wide context: The cDNA or gDNA used as material had been derived from T cells, B-cell-depleted T cells, or PBMCs.

Seattle's enrolled individuals joined amid active infection and were then monitored longitudinally. This clone showed up just a few times. In the original processing: By means of reference gene primer amplification, nucleated cell counts were estimated. Generated by immunoSEQ multiplex PCR, the TCRdb table keeps only in-frame clones and is missing some. V, J and clone size are those of that table, while D and trimming were read from the DNA. The sample consists of more than 100,000 clones, around 90% of them appearing once. Deletions cut 1 base from V and 10 bases from J, with 11 bases between. The CDR3 runs to 13 residues. Germline CDR1 reads KGHSH; CDR2 reads LQKENI.

This sequence joins TRBV18 and TRBJ2-1; D possibly corresponds to TRBD1 (5 bases). Sequencing was done on a sample of peripheral blood. The sequence was obtained from a woman aged 55 to 70 with COVID-19, enrolled during active disease. DNA for the CDR3: TGTGCCAGCTCACCACAGGGGCCCGGGGAGCAGTTCTTC. Protein: CASSPQGPGEQFF.